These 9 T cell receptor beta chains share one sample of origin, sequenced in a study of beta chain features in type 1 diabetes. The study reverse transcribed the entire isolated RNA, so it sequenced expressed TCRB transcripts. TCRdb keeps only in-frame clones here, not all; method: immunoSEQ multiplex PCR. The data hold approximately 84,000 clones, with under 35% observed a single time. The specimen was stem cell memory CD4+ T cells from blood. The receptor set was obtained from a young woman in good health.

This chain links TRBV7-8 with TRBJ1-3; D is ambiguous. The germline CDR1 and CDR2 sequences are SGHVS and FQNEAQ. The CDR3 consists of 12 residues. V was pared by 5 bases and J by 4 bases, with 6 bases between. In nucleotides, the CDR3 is TGTGCCAGCAGCATCGGGGGAAACACCATATATTTT. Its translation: CASSIGGNTIYF.

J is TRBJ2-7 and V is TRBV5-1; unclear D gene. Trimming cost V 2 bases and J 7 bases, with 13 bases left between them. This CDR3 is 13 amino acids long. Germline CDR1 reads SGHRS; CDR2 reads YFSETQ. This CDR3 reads CASSFTESREQYF. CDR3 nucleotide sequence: TGCGCCAGCAGCTTCACGGAATCGAGGGAGCAGTACTTC. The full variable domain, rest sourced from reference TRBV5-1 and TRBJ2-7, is KAGVTQTPRYLIKTRGQQVTLSCSPISGHRSVSWYQQTPGQGLQFLFEYFSETQRNKGNFPGRFSGRQFSNSRSEMNVSTLELGDSALYLCASSFTESREQYFGPGTRLTVT.

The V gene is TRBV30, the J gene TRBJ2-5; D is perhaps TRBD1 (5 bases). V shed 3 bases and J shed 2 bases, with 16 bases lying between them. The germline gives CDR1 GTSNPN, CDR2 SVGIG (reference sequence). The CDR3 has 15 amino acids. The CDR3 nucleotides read TGTGCCTGGAGAAAGACAGCAATTTATCAAGAGACCCAGTACTTC. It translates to CAWRKTAIYQETQYF.

For the CDR3, the DNA is TGTGCCAGCAGCCGAGAGACAGTCACTGAAGCTTTCTTT. The encoded protein is CASSRETVTEAFF. The V gene is TRBV14, the J gene TRBJ1-1, with a possible D match to TRBD1 (5 bases). V shed 4 bases and J shed 4 bases, with 10 bases lying between them. In germline, CDR1 is SGHDN, CDR2 FVKESK. This CDR3 contains 13 residues. The entire variable domain, with the rest obtained from reference TRBV14 and TRBJ1-1, is as follows: EAGVTQFPSHSVIEKGQTVTLRCDPISGHDNLYWYRRVMGKEIKFLLHFVKESKQDESGMPNNRFLAERTGGTYSTLKVQPAELEDSGVYFCASSRETVTEAFFGQGTRLTVV.

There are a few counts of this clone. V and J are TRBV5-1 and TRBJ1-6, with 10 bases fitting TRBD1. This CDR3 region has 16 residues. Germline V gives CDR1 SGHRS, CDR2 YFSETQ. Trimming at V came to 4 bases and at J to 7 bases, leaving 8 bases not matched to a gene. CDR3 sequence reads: CASSRQGAKENSPLHF. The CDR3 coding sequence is TGCGCCAGCAGCCGACAGGGGGCAAAGGAAAATTCACCCCTCCACTTT.

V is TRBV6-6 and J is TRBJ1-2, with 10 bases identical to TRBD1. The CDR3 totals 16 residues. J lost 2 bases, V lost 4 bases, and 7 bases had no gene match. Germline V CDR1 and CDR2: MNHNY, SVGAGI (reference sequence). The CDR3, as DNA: TGTGCCAGCAGTTTTCCGGGACAGGGGACAAACTATGGCTACACCTTC. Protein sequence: CASSFPGQGTNYGYTF.

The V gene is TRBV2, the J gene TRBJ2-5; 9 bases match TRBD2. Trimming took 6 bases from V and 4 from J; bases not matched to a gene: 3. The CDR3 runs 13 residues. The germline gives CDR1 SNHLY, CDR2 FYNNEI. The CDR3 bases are TGTGCCAGCAGGGGACTAGCTCGAGAGACCCAGTACTTC. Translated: CASRGLARETQYF.

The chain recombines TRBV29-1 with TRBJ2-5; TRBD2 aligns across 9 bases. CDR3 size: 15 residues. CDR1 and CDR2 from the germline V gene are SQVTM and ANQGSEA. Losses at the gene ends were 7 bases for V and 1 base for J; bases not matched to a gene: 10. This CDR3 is CSASRAGGFQETQYF. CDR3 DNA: TGCAGCGCCAGTAGGGCGGGAGGGTTCCAAGAGACCCAGTACTTC. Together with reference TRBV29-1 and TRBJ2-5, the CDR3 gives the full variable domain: SAVISQKPSRDICQRGTSLTIQCQVDSQVTMMFWYRQQPGQSLTLIATANQGSEATYESGFVIDKFPISRPNLTFSTLTVSNMSPEDSSIYLCSASRAGGFQETQYFGPGTRLLVL.

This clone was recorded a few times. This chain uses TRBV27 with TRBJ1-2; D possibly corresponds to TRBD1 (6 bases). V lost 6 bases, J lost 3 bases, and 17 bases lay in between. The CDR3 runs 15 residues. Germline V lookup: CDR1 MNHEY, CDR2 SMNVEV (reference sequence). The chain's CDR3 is CASSSAGEGDYGYTF. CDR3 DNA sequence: TGTGCCAGCAGCTCTGCAGGGGAGGGGGACTATGGCTACACCTTC.